This passage covers 30 T cell receptor beta chains from one sample sequenced in a study of blood T cell repertoires in COVID-19 (TCRdb year 2020). Library preparation used the immunoSEQ multiplex PCR assay. The source is immuneACCESS, and TCRdb retained only in-frame sequences with V and J called. Part of the clones is not carried over; for the studies checked, unresolved V genes explain less than half of this, and the remainder is unexplained. This sample holds about 100,000 clones; 91% were observed only once. The top ten clonotypes cover roughly 17% of the sample. Sequenced input: peripheral blood. The receptors come from a man aged 45-65 years with acute or convalescent COVID-19.

The chain carries TRBV7-2 and TRBJ2-3; 7 bases agree with TRBD2. Trimming at V came to 3 bases and at J to 0 bases, leaving 6 bases not matched to a gene. The germline CDR1 and CDR2 sequences are SGHTA and FQGNSA. The CDR3 has 16 amino acids. The CDR3 loop is CASSFRGVSSTDTQYF. CDR3 DNA sequence: TGTGCCAGCAGCTTCCGGGGGGTTTCTAGCACAGATACGCAGTATTTT.

The chain is built from TRBV19 and TRBJ1-1, with TRBD1 matching over 7 bases. CDR1 is LNHDA and CDR2 is SQIVND in the germline V gene (reference sequence). Trimming at V came to 5 bases and at J to 6 bases, leaving 9 bases not matched to a gene. The CDR3 has 14 amino acids. CDR3 residues: CASSAKTGWAEAFF. CDR3 DNA sequence: TGTGCCAGTAGTGCCAAGACAGGGTGGGCTGAAGCTTTCTTT.

This chain uses TRBV18 with TRBJ2-7; 7 bases are a match to TRBD2. The CDR3 runs to 13 residues. Germline V lookup: CDR1 KGHSH, CDR2 LQKENI. V lost 1 base, J lost 6 bases, and 3 bases stayed unmatched. The CDR3 DNA follows: TGTGCCAGCTCACCACAGGGGAGGGGCGAGCAGTACTTC. This codes for CASSPQGRGEQYF.

The chain links TRBV7-2 to TRBJ2-7, with D possibly matching TRBD1 (6 bases). Germline V CDR1 and CDR2: SGHTA, FQGNSA. The CDR3 loop spans 13 amino acids. With 4 bases removed from V and 7 bases from J, the gap between germline ends came to 14 bases. The CDR3 here is CASSSDRPKEQYF. The CDR3 DNA follows: TGTGCCAGCAGCTCGGACAGACCTAAAGAGCAGTACTTC.

This chain uses TRBV7-9 with TRBJ1-2, with 9 bases identical to TRBD1. The ends lost 5 bases at V and 13 bases at J; junction bases unmatched: 11. CDR3 size: 13 residues. In germline, CDR1 is SEHNR, CDR2 FQNEAQ (reference sequence). CDR3 sequence reads: CASSITAGTGFTF. Here the CDR3 DNA reads TGTGCCAGCAGCATCACCGCCGGGACAGGGTTCACCTTC.

The chain is built from TRBV7-9 and TRBJ1-5; D is perhaps TRBD1 (5 bases). Germline CDR1 SEHNR, CDR2 FQNEAQ (reference sequence). This CDR3 region has 14 residues. Trimming left V 6 bases short and J 4 bases short, with 13 bases between. The DNA for the CDR3 is TGTGCCAGCAGTTCCGAAGGGACTAATCAGCCCCAGCATTTT. As protein: CASSSEGTNQPQHF. The whole variable domain, filled in from reference TRBV7-9 and TRBJ1-5, reads DTGVSQNPRHKITKRGQNVTFRCDPISEHNRLYWYRQTLGQGPEFLTYFQNEAQLEKSRLLSDRFSAERPKGSFSTLEIQRTEQGDSAMYLCASSSEGTNQPQHFGDGTRLSIL.

The rearrangement uses TRBV12-5 and TRBJ2-7, with 8 bases aligning to TRBD2. This CDR3 is 13 amino acids long. Trimming took 8 bases from V and 2 from J; bases not matched to a gene: 5. CDR1 and CDR2 from the germline V gene are LGHNT and FRNRAP. CDR3 sequence: CASQKGLAYEQYF. DNA for the CDR3: TGTGCTAGTCAAAAGGGACTAGCCTACGAGCAGTACTTC.

This clone was found a few times. The chain has TRBV6-5 and TRBJ2-1; 8 nucleotides match TRBD2. Germline V CDR1 and CDR2: MNHEY, SVGAGI. This CDR3 has 12 residues. J was trimmed by 9 bases and V by 5 bases; bases with no gene match: 3. The CDR3 here is CASSPSGGEQFF. The CDR3 nucleotides are TGTGCCAGCAGTCCCAGCGGGGGTGAGCAGTTCTTC.

This chain connects TRBV9 to TRBJ2-1; a weak D match, TRBD1 (5 bases). The CDR3 covers 15 residues. The germline gives CDR1 SGDLS, CDR2 YYNGEE. With 4 bases removed from V and 0 bases from J, the gap between germline ends came to 11 bases. The CDR3 spells CASSLQVSSYNEQFF. The DNA for the CDR3 is TGTGCCAGCAGCCTACAGGTAAGCTCCTACAATGAGCAGTTCTTC.

The V gene is TRBV19, the J gene TRBJ1-3; possible D gene TRBD1, 6 bases. CDR1 is LNHDA, CDR2 SQIVND, per germline (reference sequence). The CDR3 is made up of 16 amino acids. Trimming cost V 5 bases and J 0 bases, with 14 bases left between them. This CDR3 is CASSRLQGGSGNTIYF. Written as DNA, the CDR3 is TGTGCCAGTAGTCGTCTTCAAGGGGGCTCTGGAAACACCATATATTTT.

The chain joins TRBV18 to TRBJ1-5; 7 bases agree with TRBD1. Per germline, CDR1 KGHSH and CDR2 LQKENI. The CDR3 is 16 residues long. J lost 1 base, V lost 1 base, and 4 bases had no gene match. The CDR3 DNA reads TGTGCCAGCTCACCACAGGGGGCAGGGAGCAATCAGCCCCAGCATTTT. Translation gives CASSPQGAGSNQPQHF.

The rearrangement uses TRBV6-5 and TRBJ2-7; D gene unclear. Trimming left V 7 bases short and J 2 bases short, with 12 bases between. The CDR3 sequence is 13 residues long. The V gene's germline CDR1 is MNHEY and CDR2 SVGAGI. The CDR3 spells CASKLGSAYEQYF. The DNA for the CDR3 is TGTGCCAGCAAACTCGGGTCCGCCTACGAGCAGTACTTC.

About this clone itself: Germline is not matched at one junction end, which may reflect a read error. The gene calls are TRBV6-5 and TRBJ1-3; TRBD1 might be the D (5 bases). CDR3 length equals 16 residues. The V gene's germline CDR1 is MNHEY and CDR2 SVGAGI. In DNA, the CDR3 is TGTGCCAGCCGTTACCCCCAGGGCCAAGCTGGAAACACCATATATTTT. Amino acids: CASRYPQGQAGNTIYF.

The V gene is TRBV29-1, the J gene TRBJ1-1; no definite D call. CDR3 size: 11 residues. Trimming stripped 4 bases from V and 6 bases from J, with 9 bases between. Germline values: CDR1 SQVTM, CDR2 ANQGSEA. The CDR3 sequence is CSVGAAAEAFF. CDR3 coding DNA: TGCAGCGTTGGAGCGGCAGCTGAAGCTTTCTTT.

The chain links TRBV19 to TRBJ1-5, with D uncertain. CDR1 and CDR2 from the germline V gene are LNHDA and SQIVND (reference sequence). CDR3 size: 14 residues. The V end lost 5 bases, the J end lost 3 bases, and 11 bases lay between the germline ends. The CDR3 loop reads CASSLSQANQPQHF. CDR3 nucleotides: TGTGCCAGTAGTCTCAGCCAGGCCAATCAGCCCCAGCATTTT.

The chain links TRBV19 to TRBJ1-1, with D unresolved. This CDR3 comprises 15 residues. Trimming pared 4 bases from V and 0 bases from J, leaving 12 bases between. The germline gives CDR1 LNHDA, CDR2 SQIVND (reference sequence). The CDR3 DNA follows: TGTGCCAGTAGTAGGGAGGGTAGGATGAACACTGAAGCTTTCTTT. It is translated as CASSREGRMNTEAFF.

V gene TRBV7-2 combines with J gene TRBJ1-1; no definite D call. Trimming removed 6 bases at V and 1 base at J, with 15 bases between. This CDR3 spans 15 amino acids. Germline values: CDR1 SGHTA, CDR2 FQGNSA. The CDR3 loop is CASRLRDIGNTEAFF. The CDR3 DNA reads TGTGCCAGCAGGCTTAGAGACATAGGGAACACTGAAGCTTTCTTT.

V usage is TRBV2 and J usage is TRBJ2-3; D may be TRBD1 (6 bases). V was trimmed by 8 bases and J by 2 bases, leaving 11 bases between them. The CDR3 has 13 residues. The V gene's germline CDR1 is SNHLY and CDR2 FYNNEI. In DNA, the CDR3 is TGTGCCAGCCTTTGGGGGCCCACAGATACGCAGTATTTT. Translating it yields CASLWGPTDTQYF.

The chain carries TRBV5-4 and TRBJ2-2, with D possibly matching TRBD2 (5 bases). This CDR3 is built from 14 residues. Germline-derived CDR1 and CDR2 are SGHNT and YYREEE (reference sequence). V was clipped by 0 bases and J by 4 bases, with 7 bases between them. This CDR3 reads CASSLAGSTGELFF. CDR3 in DNA: TGTGCCAGCAGCTTGGCGGGATCCACCGGGGAGCTGTTTTTT.

The chain combines TRBV7-8 with TRBJ1-1; the D gene is possibly TRBD1 (5 bases). Trimming pared 5 bases from V and 1 base from J, leaving 14 bases between. Germline values: CDR1 SGHVS, CDR2 FQNEAQ. This CDR3 is 15 amino acids long. CDR3 loop: CASSPRPQGNTEAFF. The CDR3 coding sequence is TGTGCCAGCAGCCCCCGCCCTCAGGGGAACACTGAAGCTTTCTTT.

The chain employs TRBV28 and TRBJ2-5; 7 positions match TRBD1. Trimming at V came to 2 bases and at J to 1 base, leaving 1 base not matched to a gene. The CDR3 covers 14 residues. Germline V lookup: CDR1 MDHEN, CDR2 SYDVKM. The CDR3 protein is CASSLGTVQETQYF. CDR3 sequence (DNA): TGTGCCAGCAGTTTAGGGACAGTCCAAGAGACCCAGTACTTC.

The CDR3 DNA reads TGTGCCAGCAGCCCCCTAGCTAATGAAAAACTGTTTTTT. This sequence encodes CASSPLANEKLFF. V usage is TRBV11-2 and J usage is TRBJ1-4; D unresolved. Trimming stripped 5 bases from V and 3 bases from J, with 7 bases between. This CDR3 has 13 amino acids. The germline V gene has CDR1 SGHAT and CDR2 FQNNGV.

In its sample, this clone was seen once. V and J are TRBV19 and TRBJ1-2; the D gene is possibly TRBD1 (6 bases). Trimming removed 3 bases from V and 7 bases from J, with 15 bases in between. Germline CDR1 and CDR2: LNHDA and SQIVND (reference sequence). The CDR3 is 14 amino acids. The CDR3 DNA reads as TGTGCCAGTAGTATTACAGGGATAAAGGGTGGCTACACCTTC. This encodes CASSITGIKGGYTF. The entire variable domain, with the rest obtained from reference TRBV19 and TRBJ1-2, is as follows: DGGITQSPKYLFRKEGQNVTLSCEQNLNHDAMYWYRQDPGQGLRLIYYSQIVNDFQKGDIAEGYSVSREKKESFPLTVTSAQKNPTAFYLCASSITGIKGGYTFGSGTRLTVV.

In DNA form, the CDR3 reads TGCGCCAGCAGCTTGATTGGTCCCGGGGAAGCTTTCTTT. It yields the protein CASSLIGPGEAFF. The chain combines TRBV5-1 with TRBJ1-1; D uncertain. V gave up 1 base and J gave up 8 bases, with 12 bases separating them. CDR3 size: 13 residues. Germline V CDR1 and CDR2: SGHRS, YFSETQ.

The J gene is TRBJ2-7, the V gene TRBV7-9; tentative D call: TRBD1 (6 bases). Between the trimmed V and J ends, which lost 2 bases and 0 bases, there was a span of 11 bases. CDR3 length: 15 residues. Germline V lookup: CDR1 SEHNR, CDR2 FQNEAQ (reference sequence). CDR3 in DNA: TGTGCCAGCAGCTTAACAGGGTCGAGCTCCTACGAGCAGTACTTC. It translates to CASSLTGSSSYEQYF. The full variable domain, rest sourced from reference TRBV7-9 and TRBJ2-7, is DTGVSQNPRHKITKRGQNVTFRCDPISEHNRLYWYRQTLGQGPEFLTYFQNEAQLEKSRLLSDRFSAERPKGSFSTLEIQRTEQGDSAMYLCASSLTGSSSYEQYFGPGTRLTVT.

The gene calls are TRBV28 and TRBJ1-1; TRBD1 might be the D (5 bases). The V gene's germline CDR1 is MDHEN and CDR2 SYDVKM. Trimming stripped 2 bases from V and 4 bases from J, with 14 bases between. CDR3 length equals 15 residues. The CDR3 coding sequence is TGTGCCAGCAGTTTACTCCCGGCCCAGGGCACTGAAGCTTTCTTT. It translates to CASSLLPAQGTEAFF.

The rearrangement links TRBV28 to TRBJ1-2, with D unresolved. The V end was cut by 9 bases, the J end by 4 bases, with 12 bases between. The CDR3 is made up of 12 amino acids. Germline CDR1 MDHEN, CDR2 SYDVKM. CDR3 bases: TGTGCCAGTACAGTGGTAGGCTATGGCTACACCTTC. Amino acid sequence: CASTVVGYGYTF.

This chain connects TRBV19 to TRBJ2-3, with D perhaps matching TRBD2 (6 bases). The length of the CDR3 is 16 residues. CDR1 LNHDA and CDR2 SQIVND come from the germline V gene (reference sequence). Trimming removed 6 bases from V and 4 bases from J, with 20 bases in between. CDR3 sequence reads: CASSPWAGTPSDTQYF. Here the CDR3 DNA reads TGTGCCAGTAGCCCATGGGCGGGGACCCCATCAGATACGCAGTATTTT.

The chain uses TRBV4-2 and TRBJ2-7; D is possibly TRBD1 (5 bases). In germline, CDR1 is LGHNA, CDR2 YNFKEQ. V dropped 2 bases and J dropped 3 bases, with 8 bases sitting between them. CDR3 size: 13 residues. In DNA, the CDR3 is TGTGCCAGCAGCCAACAGGGAAACTACGAGCAGTACTTC. Translated: CASSQQGNYEQYF.

The chain has TRBV19 and TRBJ2-3, with 8 bases that match TRBD2. The CDR3 consists of 15 residues. Germline-derived CDR1 and CDR2 are LNHDA and SQIVND (reference sequence). V shed 5 bases, J shed 2 bases, and the junction held 6 bases outside the gene matches. DNA of the CDR3: TGTGCCAGTAGTCTCCCAGCGGGGGACACAGATACGCAGTATTTT. The encoded protein is CASSLPAGDTDTQYF.